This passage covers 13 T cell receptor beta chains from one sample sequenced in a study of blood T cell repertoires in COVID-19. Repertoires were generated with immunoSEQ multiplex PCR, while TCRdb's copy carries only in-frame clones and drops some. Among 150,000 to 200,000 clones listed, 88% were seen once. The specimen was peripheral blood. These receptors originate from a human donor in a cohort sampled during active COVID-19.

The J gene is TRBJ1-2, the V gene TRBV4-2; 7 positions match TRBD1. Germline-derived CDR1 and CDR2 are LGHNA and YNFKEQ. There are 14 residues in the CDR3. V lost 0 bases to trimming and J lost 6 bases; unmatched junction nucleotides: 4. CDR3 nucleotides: TGTGCCAGCAGCCAAGATCAACAGGGGAATGGCTACACCTTC. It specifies CASSQDQQGNGYTF.

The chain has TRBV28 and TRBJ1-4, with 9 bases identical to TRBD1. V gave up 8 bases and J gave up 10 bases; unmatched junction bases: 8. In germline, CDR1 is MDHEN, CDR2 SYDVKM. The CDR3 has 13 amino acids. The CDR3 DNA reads TGTGCCAGCGGAAACAGGGGGCGAGGAAAACTGTTTTTT. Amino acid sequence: CASGNRGRGKLFF.

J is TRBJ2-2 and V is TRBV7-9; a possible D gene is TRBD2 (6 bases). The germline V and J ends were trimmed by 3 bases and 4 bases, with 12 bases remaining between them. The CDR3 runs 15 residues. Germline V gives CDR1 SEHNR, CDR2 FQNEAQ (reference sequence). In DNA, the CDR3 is TGTGCCAGCAGCTTGGGACTTGCCTTCACCGGGGAGCTGTTTTTT. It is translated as CASSLGLAFTGELFF.

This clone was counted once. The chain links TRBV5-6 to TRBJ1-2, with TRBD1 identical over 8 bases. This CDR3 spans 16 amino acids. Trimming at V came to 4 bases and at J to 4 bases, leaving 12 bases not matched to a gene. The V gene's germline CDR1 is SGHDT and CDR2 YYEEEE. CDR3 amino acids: CASSPKGDRISYGYTF. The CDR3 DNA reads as TGTGCCAGCAGCCCGAAAGGGGACAGGATTTCCTATGGCTACACCTTC.

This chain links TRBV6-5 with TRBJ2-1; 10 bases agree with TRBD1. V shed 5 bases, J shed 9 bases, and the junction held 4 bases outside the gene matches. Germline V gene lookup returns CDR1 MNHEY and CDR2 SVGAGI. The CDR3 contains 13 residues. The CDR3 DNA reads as TGTGCCAGCAGTCCAGGACAGGGGGGTGAGCAGTTCTTC. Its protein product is CASSPGQGGEQFF.

The CDR3 coding sequence is TGTGCCAGCAGCTTGGGACAGGGGGCCCCAGAGACCCAGTACTTC. This translates into CASSLGQGAPETQYF. The rearrangement joins TRBV5-6 to TRBJ2-5, with 10 bases identical to TRBD1. The germline V gene encodes CDR1 SGHDT and CDR2 YYEEEE. There are 15 residues in the CDR3. V shed 0 bases, J shed 4 bases, and the junction held 3 bases outside the gene matches.

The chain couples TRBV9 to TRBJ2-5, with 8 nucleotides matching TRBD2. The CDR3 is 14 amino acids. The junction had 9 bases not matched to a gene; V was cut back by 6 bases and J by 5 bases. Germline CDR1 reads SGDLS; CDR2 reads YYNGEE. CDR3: CASTPGGPDETQYF. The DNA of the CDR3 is TGTGCCAGCACCCCGGGAGGGCCGGATGAGACCCAGTACTTC.

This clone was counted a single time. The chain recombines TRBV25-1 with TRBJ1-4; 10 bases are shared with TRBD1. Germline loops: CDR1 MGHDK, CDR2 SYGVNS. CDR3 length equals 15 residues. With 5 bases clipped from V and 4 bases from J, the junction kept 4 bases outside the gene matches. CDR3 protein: CASSPGQGNNEKLFF. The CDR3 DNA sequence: TGTGCCAGCAGTCCGGGACAGGGGAATAATGAAAAACTGTTTTTT.

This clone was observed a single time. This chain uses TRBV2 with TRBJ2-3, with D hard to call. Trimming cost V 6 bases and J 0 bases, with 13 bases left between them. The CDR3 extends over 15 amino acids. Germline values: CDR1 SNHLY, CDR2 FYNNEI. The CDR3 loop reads CASREYTISTDTQYF. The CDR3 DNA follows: TGTGCCAGCAGGGAATACACCATTAGCACAGATACGCAGTATTTT.

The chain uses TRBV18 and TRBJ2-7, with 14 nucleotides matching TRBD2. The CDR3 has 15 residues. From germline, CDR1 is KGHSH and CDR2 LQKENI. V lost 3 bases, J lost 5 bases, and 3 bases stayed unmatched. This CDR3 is CASSPGLAGANEQYF. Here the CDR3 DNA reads TGTGCCAGCTCACCGGGACTAGCGGGAGCCAACGAGCAGTACTTC.

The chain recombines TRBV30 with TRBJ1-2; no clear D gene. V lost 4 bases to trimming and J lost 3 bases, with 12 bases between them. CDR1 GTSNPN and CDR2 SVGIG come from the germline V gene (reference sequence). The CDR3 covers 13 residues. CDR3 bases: TGTGCCTGGACCCGAGAACTCTACTATGGCTACACCTTC. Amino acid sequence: CAWTRELYYGYTF. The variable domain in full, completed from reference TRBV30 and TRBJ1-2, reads SQTIHQWPATLVQPVGSPLSLECTVEGTSNPNLYWYRQAAGRGLQLLFYSVGIGQISSEVPQNLSASRPQDRQFILSSKKLLLSDSGFYLCAWTRELYYGYTFGSGTRLTVV.

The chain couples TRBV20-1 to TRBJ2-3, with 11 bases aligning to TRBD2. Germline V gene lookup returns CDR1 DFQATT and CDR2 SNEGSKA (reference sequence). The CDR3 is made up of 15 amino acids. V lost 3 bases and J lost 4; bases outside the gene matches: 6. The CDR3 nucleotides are TGCAGTGCTAGTCGAGCTAGCGGGGGGCCAGATACGCAGTATTTT. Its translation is CSASRASGGPDTQYF.

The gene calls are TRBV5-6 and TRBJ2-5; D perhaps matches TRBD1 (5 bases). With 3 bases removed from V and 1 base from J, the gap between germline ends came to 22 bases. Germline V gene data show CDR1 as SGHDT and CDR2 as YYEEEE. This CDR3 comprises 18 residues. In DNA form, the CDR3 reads TGTGCCAGCAGCTCCTGGGGCAGTAGGGTTTACCGCCAAGAGACCCAGTACTTC. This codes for CASSSWGSRVYRQETQYF. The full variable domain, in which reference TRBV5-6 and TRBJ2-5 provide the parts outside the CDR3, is DAGVTQSPTHLIKTRGQQVTLRCSPKSGHDTVSWYQQALGQGPQFIFQYYEEEERQRGNFPDRFSGHQFPNYSSELNVNALLLGDSALYLCASSSWGSRVYRQETQYFGPGTRLLVL.